The 14 T cell receptor beta chains listed next were all sequenced from one sample in a study of brain T cells in children with intractable seizures. Data came from immunoSEQ multiplex PCR; TCRdb stores just in-frame clones and leaves some out. Of about 340,000 clones in the sample, about 93% are singletons; the top ten hold 5% to 7%. Indicated time point: blood from clinic visit 5 months post-surgery; TSC patient then seizure free. The specimen was peripheral blood, collected more than 4 months after surgery. The receptors here all came from a boy under three years old with tuberous sclerosis and intractable seizures.

The rearrangement links TRBV7-9 to TRBJ2-2; a weak D match, TRBD1 (7 bases). Trimming shortened V by 4 bases and J by 4 bases, and 19 bases separated the two germline ends. The CDR3 covers 17 residues. Germline-derived CDR1 and CDR2 are SEHNR and FQNEAQ (reference sequence). For the CDR3, the DNA is TGTGCCAGCAGCTCAGGGGGGACATCCTCAAGCACCGGGGAGCTGTTTTTT. This translates into CASSSGGTSSSTGELFF.

J is TRBJ1-4 and V is TRBV5-1; maybe TRBD1 (6 bases). The CDR3 spans 17 residues. The germline V gene has CDR1 SGHRS and CDR2 YFSETQ. The V gene lost 6 bases and the J gene lost 0 bases, with 18 bases spanning the gap. The DNA for the CDR3 is TGCGCCAGCACCCCGAGGGGGGGAACTGCAACTAATGAAAAACTGTTTTTT. It translates to CASTPRGGTATNEKLFF.

The DNA of the CDR3 is TGCGCCAGCAGCTTGGTGGGACAGCGGACCAATAACTATGGCTACACCTTC. It codes for CASSLVGQRTNNYGYTF. This chain uses TRBV5-1 with TRBJ1-2, with 7 bases fitting TRBD1. The length of the CDR3 is 17 residues. J gave up 1 base and V 0 bases, and 9 bases lay outside the gene matches. CDR1 is SGHRS and CDR2 is YFSETQ in the germline V gene.

The CDR3 DNA is TGTGCCAGCAGCTCTCCGGGACTAGCGGGAGGGCCGGGGGAGACCCAGTACTTC. Protein: CASSSPGLAGGPGETQYF. V is TRBV7-9 and J is TRBJ2-5, with 16 positions matching TRBD2. Looked up from germline, CDR1 is SEHNR and CDR2 is FQNEAQ (reference sequence). This CDR3 is 18 amino acids long. With 4 bases clipped from V and 5 bases from J, the junction kept 10 bases outside the gene matches.

This sequence joins TRBV11-2 and TRBJ1-2; D is unclear. The V and J ends lost 5 bases and 5 bases respectively, with 21 bases between them. Per the germline V gene, CDR1 is SGHAT and CDR2 is FQNNGV. The CDR3 loop spans 16 amino acids. CDR3 amino acids: CASSLTKTKSPYGYTF. CDR3 in DNA: TGTGCCAGCAGCCTAACTAAGACAAAGAGCCCGTATGGCTACACCTTC.

This chain joins TRBV11-2 and TRBJ2-1; possible D gene TRBD2, 6 bases. V was pared by 3 bases and J by 6 bases, with 18 bases between. In germline, CDR1 is SGHAT, CDR2 FQNNGV. The CDR3 has 16 amino acids. CDR3 nucleotide sequence: TGTGCCAGCAGCTTCCGGGACTCCCTAAACCGCAATGAGCAGTTCTTC. Translation: CASSFRDSLNRNEQFF. Complete variable domain (other parts from reference TRBV11-2 and TRBJ2-1): EAGVAQSPRYKIIEKRQSVAFWCNPISGHATLYWYQQILGQGPKLLIQFQNNGVVDDSQLPKDRFSAERLKGVDSTLKIQPAKLEDSAVYLCASSFRDSLNRNEQFFGPGTRLTVL.

The chain is built from TRBV24-1 and TRBJ2-2; 8 bases fit TRBD1. The trim removed 0 bases at V and 6 bases at J, leaving 5 bases unmatched. The germline gives CDR1 KGHDR, CDR2 SFDVKD. CDR3 length equals 16 residues. CDR3 in amino acids: CATSDLATGVAGELFF. As DNA, the CDR3 is TGTGCCACCAGTGATTTGGCGACAGGGGTGGCCGGGGAGCTGTTTTTT.

The J gene is TRBJ2-3, the V gene TRBV11-2, with a weak D call TRBD2 (5 bases). From germline, CDR1 is SGHAT and CDR2 FQNNGV. V lost 1 base and J 0 bases, leaving 11 bases between the germline ends. This CDR3 comprises 16 residues. CDR3 sequence: CASSLVGGSSTDTQYF. As DNA, the CDR3 is TGTGCCAGCAGCTTAGTCGGAGGATCTAGCACAGATACGCAGTATTTT.

This chain joins TRBV27 and TRBJ1-1; no definite D call. CDR3 length: 14 amino acids. The V gene lost 3 bases and the J gene lost 1 base, with 9 bases spanning the gap. Germline values: CDR1 MNHEY, CDR2 SMNVEV (reference sequence). The CDR3 DNA follows: TGTGCCAGCAGTTTCCGAACGGGGAACACTGAAGCTTTCTTT. Translating it yields CASSFRTGNTEAFF.

The chain joins TRBV12-5 to TRBJ1-2, with D possibly matching TRBD1 (5 bases). CDR3 length: 12 amino acids. Trimming cost V 7 bases and J 6 bases, with 12 bases left between them. In germline, CDR1 is LGHNT, CDR2 FRNRAP. CDR3 in amino acids: CASVRGGDGYTF. CDR3 nucleotide sequence: TGTGCTAGTGTGCGGGGCGGGGATGGCTACACCTTC.

The chain employs TRBV28 and TRBJ2-3; 14 positions match TRBD2. CDR1 and CDR2 from the germline V gene are MDHEN and SYDVKM. The CDR3 runs 21 residues. Trimming at V came to 3 bases and at J to 4 bases, leaving 18 bases not matched to a gene. CDR3 coding DNA: TGTGCCAGCAGTTTTGGGGTATGGAAGGGACTAGCGGGAGAGGTGGCAGATACGCAGTATTTT. It yields the protein CASSFGVWKGLAGEVADTQYF. Looking up the rest from reference TRBV28 and TRBJ2-3 gives the full variable domain: DVKVTQSSRYLVKRTGEKVFLECVQDMDHENMFWYRQDPGLGLRLIYFSYDVKMKEKGDIPEGYSVSREKKERFSLILESASTNQTSMYLCASSFGVWKGLAGEVADTQYFGPGTRLTVL.

V is TRBV2 and J is TRBJ1-2; D gene uncertain. The V gene's germline CDR1 is SNHLY and CDR2 FYNNEI. CDR3 length equals 14 residues. Trimming removed 0 bases at V and 8 bases at J, with 13 bases between. The CDR3 loop reads CASSEALRGRGYTF. The CDR3 DNA sequence: TGTGCCAGCAGTGAAGCGCTACGGGGTCGGGGCTACACCTTC.

The rearrangement uses TRBV5-1 and TRBJ1-1, with D possibly being TRBD1 (6 bases). The ends were cut back, 2 bases at V and 0 bases at J, with 17 bases in the middle. Germline V CDR1 and CDR2: SGHRS, YFSETQ. The CDR3 contains 17 residues. The CDR3 DNA is TGCGCCAGCAGCTTCGACTTTTTGGGGGCCATGAACACTGAAGCTTTCTTT. This translates into CASSFDFLGAMNTEAFF. The variable domain in full, with the rest retrieved from reference TRBV5-1 and TRBJ1-1, is KAGVTQTPRYLIKTRGQQVTLSCSPISGHRSVSWYQQTPGQGLQFLFEYFSETQRNKGNFPGRFSGRQFSNSRSEMNVSTLELGDSALYLCASSFDFLGAMNTEAFFGQGTRLTVV.

Regarding this clone: This sample includes further DNA sequences coding for the same CDR3. This chain uses TRBV13 with TRBJ1-1; D call uncertain. V dropped 5 bases and J dropped 2 bases, with 3 bases sitting between them. This CDR3 region has 11 residues. CDR1 is PRHDT and CDR2 is FYEKMQ in the germline V gene (reference sequence). CDR3 bases: TGTGCCAGCAGCCGTAACACTGAAGCTTTCTTT. Amino acids: CASSRNTEAFF.